Sequencing of this T cell receptor beta chain was carried out in a study of shared clonotypes between healthy human individuals. Study conclusions and caveats: Non-shared clonotypes had lower generation probabilities than clonotypes shared by all four sorted-subset donors.

A remark on this clone: Its matching antigen is unknown.

The assay was run at deep level. An even split of each subset's genomic DNA across several immunoSEQ plates was performed. The protocol was immunoSEQ multiplex PCR, while the TCRdb copy is restricted to in-frame clones and leaves out a portion. The sample has some 2,400,000 clones, approximately 96% seen once. Germline V gene sequence: CDR1 MDHEN, CDR2 SYDVKM. The V and J ends lost 6 bases and 7 bases, in that order; junction bases with no gene match: 13. The CDR3 extends over 16 amino acids. This TCR came from a young man in good health. J is TRBJ2-2 and V is TRBV28, with 8 bases identical to TRBD1. The sample comprised naive CD4+ T cells sorted from blood. Regarding subset: CD45RA+ positively selected. The CDR3 region has the DNA TGTGCCAGCAGGGCAGGGGGCGCCATCATTATCGGGGAGCTGTTTTTT. Protein sequence: CASRAGGAIIIGELFF.